These 25 T cell receptor beta chains were all obtained from the same sample, sequenced in a study of identical twins. TCRdb reprocessed the 5' RACE reads via MiXCR and lists one record per CDR3 protein. This table has around 95,000 distinct CDR3 sequences, around 5.5% appearing once. Sequences were obtained from memory T cells sorted from blood. These receptors all stem from a woman aged 50 to 60 in good health.

This clonotype was picked up one time. The chain carries TRBV6-1 and TRBJ2-7; perhaps TRBD1 as D (7 bases). Germline V CDR1 and CDR2: MNHNS, SASEGT. The CDR3 runs to 14 residues. Trimming stripped 2 bases from V and 12 bases from J, with 20 bases between. In DNA form, the CDR3 reads TGTGCCAGCAGTGAATGGAGGGGGCCAGGAAAAATGTACGTC. Encoded protein: CASSEWRGPGKMYV.

This clonotype was detected many times. The CDR3 region is CASYRQGSYEQYF. The CDR3 DNA follows: TGTGCCAGCTATAGACAGGGGTCCTACGAGCAGTACTTC. The rearrangement uses TRBV28 and TRBJ2-7, with 8 bases matching TRBD1. This CDR3 region has 13 residues. CDR1 and CDR2 (germline): MDHEN, SYDVKM. J gave up 1 base and V 8 bases, and 4 bases lay outside the gene matches.

Points on this clonotype: A read error is possible here, since a much larger clone lies one base away. This chain joins TRBV3-1 and TRBJ2-2; 7 bases are shared with TRBD2. Germline CDR1 LGHDT, CDR2 YNNKEL (reference sequence). The CDR3 runs to 14 residues. For the CDR3, the DNA is TGTGCCAGCAGCCAAGAGGGGAGGGGCGGGGAGCCGTTTTTT. It encodes CASSQEGRGGEPFF.

The chain joins TRBV12-3 or TRBV12-4 to TRBJ2-3; D gene ambiguous. This CDR3 contains 15 residues. Trimming shortened V by 7 bases and J by 2 bases, and 16 bases separated the two germline ends. The CDR3 coding sequence is TGTGCCAGCATCTCCTTACTAAATTACACAGATACGCAGTATTTT. As protein: CASISLLNYTDTQYF.

This clonotype was seen many times. V is TRBV12-3 or TRBV12-4 and J is TRBJ2-5; possibly TRBD2 for D (7 bases). The length of the CDR3 is 15 residues. Trimming removed 3 bases at V and 5 bases at J, with 16 bases between. The CDR3 protein is CASSFPEGGKETQYF. The CDR3 DNA reads as TGTGCCAGCAGTTTCCCGGAGGGGGGGAAGGAGACCCAGTACTTC.

In this sample, this clonotype turned up many times. An end of the junction differs from the germline gene, which may be a read error. This sequence joins TRBV12-5 and TRBJ2-1; D could derive from TRBD1 or TRBD2 (5 bases each). CDR3 length: 13 residues. Germline V CDR1 and CDR2: LGHNT, FRNRAP. Here the CDR3 reads CASEGPSSNEQFF. Here the CDR3 DNA reads TGTGCTAGTGAGGGACCCTCCTCCAATGAGCAGTTCTTC.

This clonotype was seen ten or more times. The rearrangement links TRBV19 to TRBJ2-2, with unresolved D. The CDR3 runs to 13 residues. The germline V gene encodes CDR1 LNHDA and CDR2 SQIVND (reference sequence). Deletions cut 6 bases from V and 3 bases from J, with 8 bases between. The CDR3 DNA follows: TGTGCCAGTAGGCACAGAGACACCGGGGAGCTGTTTTTT. This translates into CASRHRDTGELFF.

This clonotype was detected ten times or more. V usage is TRBV11-2 and J usage is TRBJ2-5; D is undetermined. Germline V gene data show CDR1 as SGHAT and CDR2 as FQNNGV. The CDR3 consists of 17 residues. Trimming removed 1 base from V and 1 base from J, with 16 bases in between. Here the CDR3 DNA reads TGTGCCAGCAGCTTAGTGAGTCCGAGGTTACGCCAAGAGACCCAGTACTTC. Protein sequence: CASSLVSPRLRQETQYF. Filled out from reference TRBV11-2 and TRBJ2-5, the complete variable domain reads EAGVAQSPRYKIIEKRQSVAFWCNPISGHATLYWYQQILGQGPKLLIQFQNNGVVDDSQLPKDRFSAERLKGVDSTLKIQPAKLEDSAVYLCASSLVSPRLRQETQYFGPGTRLLVL.

This clonotype was observed a few times. The chain combines TRBV25-1 with TRBJ1-2; 7 nucleotides line up with TRBD1. The length of the CDR3 is 13 residues. Per the germline V gene, CDR1 is MGHDK and CDR2 is SYGVNS. Trimming took 4 bases from V and 6 from J; bases not matched to a gene: 5. The CDR3 here is CASSAQGENGYTF. Written as DNA, the CDR3 is TGTGCCAGCAGTGCTCAGGGGGAAAATGGCTACACCTTC.

As for this clonotype: A much larger clone differs by one base, so this may be a read error. The CDR3 reads CASSFVVAANTDAFF. CDR3 bases: TGTGCCAGCAGCTTCGTTGTGGCGGCGAACACTGACGCTTTCTTT. This chain links TRBV3-1 with TRBJ1-1, with D hard to call. The CDR3 is 15 residues long. The germline V gene encodes CDR1 LGHDT and CDR2 YNNKEL (reference sequence).

There are many counts of this clonotype. The chain combines TRBV12-3 or TRBV12-4 with TRBJ2-1, with 9 bases matching TRBD2. This CDR3 is 13 amino acids long. Trimming removed 8 bases from V and 9 bases from J; junction bases left unmatched: 8. This CDR3 is CASEGETSGEQFF. In nucleotides, the CDR3 is TGTGCCAGCGAAGGCGAGACTAGCGGTGAGCAGTTCTTC.

This clonotype was found a few times. The chain employs TRBV7-9 and TRBJ2-3; unclear D gene. Per the germline V gene, CDR1 is SEHNR and CDR2 is FQNEAQ (reference sequence). The CDR3 covers 13 residues. Trimming took off 1 base at V and 3 bases at J, with 5 bases between the two ends. CDR3: CASSLDATDTQYF. The CDR3, as DNA: TGTGCCAGCAGCTTAGACGCAACAGATACGCAGTATTTT.

This clonotype was seen more than once but under ten times. V and J are TRBV7-3 and TRBJ2-1, with 10 bases that match TRBD2. The CDR3 spans 16 residues. Germline values: CDR1 SGHTA, CDR2 FQGTGA. With 1 base clipped from V and 8 bases from J, the junction kept 8 bases outside the gene matches. The CDR3 loop is CASSLKLAGGADEQFF. The DNA for the CDR3 is TGTGCCAGCAGCTTAAAGTTAGCGGGAGGAGCTGATGAGCAGTTCTTC.

This chain links TRBV7-6 with TRBJ2-1, with D uncertain. Germline V lookup: CDR1 SGHVS, CDR2 FNYEAQ. The CDR3 sequence is 12 residues long. Trimming took off 5 bases at V and 15 bases at J, with 17 bases between the two ends. As DNA, the CDR3 is TGTGCCAGCAGCAGAGAAGGCATCCACAGGTTCTTC. Amino acids: CASSREGIHRFF.

This clonotype occurred many times. The V and J genes are TRBV20-1 and TRBJ1-1, with TRBD1 identical over 11 bases. The V gene end was trimmed by 6 bases and the J gene end by 0 bases; junction bases not matched to a gene: 6. The CDR3 contains 15 residues. Per germline, CDR1 DFQATT and CDR2 SNEGSKA (reference sequence). CDR3 DNA: TGCAGTGCGAGGACAGGGGGCAGGGTGAACACTGAAGCTTTCTTT. It codes for CSARTGGRVNTEAFF.

This clonotype was detected many times. This sequence joins TRBV5-1 and TRBJ2-5; D gene uncertain. The germline CDR1 and CDR2 sequences are SGHRS and YFSETQ. V lost 0 bases to trimming and J lost 5 bases, with 8 bases between them. The CDR3 is made up of 13 amino acids. The CDR3 protein is CASSLGLGETQYF. CDR3 DNA sequence: TGCGCCAGCAGCTTGGGGCTAGGGGAGACCCAGTACTTC.

This clonotype has a count of ten or more. The chain uses TRBV7-6 and TRBJ1-4; D is ambiguous. This CDR3 is built from 14 residues. Per germline, CDR1 SGHVS and CDR2 FNYEAQ. V was clipped by 1 base and J by 5 bases, with 8 bases between them. CDR3 nucleotides: TGTGCCAGCAGCTTAGAGATTACCAATGAAAAACTGTTTTTT. Translating gives CASSLEITNEKLFF.

In its sample, this clonotype was seen many times. V gene TRBV5-4 combines with J gene TRBJ2-2; either TRBD1 or TRBD2 may supply D (6 bases each). The CDR3 has 13 residues. Trimming pared 7 bases from V and 6 bases from J, leaving 13 bases between. Germline V gene lookup returns CDR1 SGHNT and CDR2 YYREEE (reference sequence). The CDR3 is CASGLGGSGELFF. The DNA for the CDR3 is TGTGCCAGCGGGCTGGGGGGCTCCGGGGAGCTGTTTTTT.

This clonotype came up many times. The CDR3 sequence: CASSQDGGTTGLLSGANVLTF. CDR3 bases: TGCGCCAGCAGCCAAGATGGGGGAACGACAGGGTTGCTCTCTGGGGCCAACGTCCTGACTTTC. The V and J genes are TRBV4-1 and TRBJ2-6; 7 bases match TRBD1. The germline V gene encodes CDR1 MGHRA and CDR2 YSYEKL. The CDR3 runs 21 residues. V was pared by 0 bases and J by 0 bases, with 14 bases of the junction left unmatched.

This clonotype showed up many times. The rearrangement uses TRBV30 and TRBJ1-1; D gene ambiguous. V was cut by 4 bases and J by 10 bases, with 13 bases left in between. CDR1 is GTSNPN and CDR2 is SVGIG in the germline V gene (reference sequence). This CDR3 comprises 11 residues. The CDR3, as DNA: TGTGCCTGGAAGAGGCAGCCCAGAGCTTTCTTT. Encoded protein: CAWKRQPRAFF.

This clonotype was found many times. The genes are TRBV6-1 and TRBJ2-5, with 9 bases matching TRBD1. Trimming at V came to 7 bases and at J to 2 bases, leaving 5 bases not matched to a gene. The germline V gene encodes CDR1 MNHNS and CDR2 SASEGT. The CDR3 contains 14 residues. CDR3 in amino acids: CASTFGTGQETQYF. In DNA, the CDR3 is TGTGCCAGCACCTTCGGGACAGGGCAAGAGACCCAGTACTTC.

This clonotype turned up a few times. The V call is TRBV7-9, the J call TRBJ2-7; weak D call: TRBD2 (7 bases). Germline assignment: CDR1 SEHNR and CDR2 FQNEAQ (reference sequence). With 2 bases removed from V and 3 bases from J, the gap between germline ends came to 17 bases. This CDR3 has 16 amino acids. The CDR3 sequence: CASSLTPPGEGYEQYF. CDR3 bases: TGTGCCAGCAGCTTAACTCCGCCAGGGGAGGGCTACGAGCAGTACTTC.

This clonotype turned up a few times. The rearrangement uses TRBV9 and TRBJ2-3; 7 bases match TRBD1. After removal of 4 bases from V and 2 bases from J, the junction contained 16 bases not matched to a gene. Germline V gene data show CDR1 as SGDLS and CDR2 as YYNGEE. This CDR3 is built from 18 residues. The CDR3 reads CASSPTRGGRWNTDTQYF. As DNA, the CDR3 is TGTGCCAGCAGCCCCACCCGAGGGGGCAGGTGGAACACAGATACGCAGTATTTT.

This clonotype was observed at least ten times. The J gene is TRBJ1-1, the V gene TRBV3-1; 7 bases are shared with TRBD1. J gave up 12 bases and V 1 base, and 8 bases lay outside the gene matches. The CDR3 extends over 13 amino acids. In germline, CDR1 is LGHDT, CDR2 YNNKEL (reference sequence). The CDR3 here is CASSQVLTGSSFF. The CDR3 coding sequence is TGTGCCAGCAGCCAAGTTTTGACAGGGTCGTCTTTCTTT.

This chain links TRBV10-1 with TRBJ1-4; D gene unclear. Germline V gives CDR1 WNHNN, CDR2 SYGVQD (reference sequence). This CDR3 spans 15 amino acids. Trimming took off 7 bases at V and 7 bases at J, with 19 bases between the two ends. CDR3 loop: CASIWARAQVEKLFF. CDR3 coding DNA: TGCGCCAGCATTTGGGCGAGGGCGCAGGTTGAAAAACTGTTTTTT.